The 13 T cell receptor beta chains below were found in one sample sequenced in a study of neurological immune-mediated disorders. TCRdb reprocessed the 5' RACE reads with MiXCR, giving one entry per CDR3 protein. The sample gives just over 95,000 distinct CDR3 sequences, roughly 4% of which show up once; 6% is in the top ten. Sequenced sample: PBMCs. The origin of the receptors is a woman in her late teens or twenties with multiple sclerosis.

This clonotype showed up many times. The rearrangement links TRBV5-1 to TRBJ1-1, with 12 bases matching TRBD1. CDR1 is SGHRS and CDR2 is YFSETQ in the germline V gene. Trimming took 6 bases from V and 5 from J; bases not matched to a gene: 8. This CDR3 is built from 15 residues. CDR3 region: CASTRDRGLDTEAFF. DNA for the CDR3: TGCGCCAGCACCCGGGACAGGGGGCTAGATACTGAAGCTTTCTTT.

This clonotype was counted ten times or more. In DNA form, the CDR3 reads TGTGCCACCAGTGATTTGGTAAGCAATGAGCAGTTCTTC. Translating it yields CATSDLVSNEQFF. This chain connects TRBV24-1 to TRBJ2-1; D ambiguous. The CDR3 loop spans 13 amino acids. V shed 0 bases and J shed 6 bases, with 5 bases lying between them. The germline V gene encodes CDR1 KGHDR and CDR2 SFDVKD.

This clonotype was detected ten times or more. This chain connects TRBV6-5 to TRBJ1-5; a possible D gene is TRBD1 (5 bases). The CDR3 consists of 13 residues. The V and J ends lost 6 bases and 5 bases respectively, with 11 bases between them. The germline CDR1 and CDR2 sequences are MNHEY and SVGAGI. The chain's CDR3 is CASSIDSYQPQHF. As DNA, the CDR3 is TGTGCCAGCAGCATAGACAGCTATCAGCCCCAGCATTTT.

This clonotype showed up many times. The V and J genes are TRBV10-3 and TRBJ1-1; D is ambiguous. Deletions cut 4 bases from V and 7 bases from J, with 22 bases between. This CDR3 contains 16 residues. Germline assignment: CDR1 ENHRY and CDR2 SYGVKD. This CDR3 reads CAISGRTKLEPFEAFF. The DNA for the CDR3 is TGTGCCATCAGTGGGCGGACTAAGCTGGAACCCTTTGAAGCTTTCTTT.

In this sample, this clonotype turned up many times. This chain connects TRBV3-1 to TRBJ2-7; possible D gene TRBD2, 5 bases. The germline gives CDR1 LGHDT, CDR2 YNNKEL (reference sequence). Trimming removed 0 bases at V and 0 bases at J, with 9 bases between. The CDR3 length is 15 residues. The CDR3 DNA reads as TGTGCCAGCAGCCAAGATGAGCGGTCCTCCTACGAGCAGTACTTC. Translated: CASSQDERSSYEQYF.

This clonotype was seen repeatedly, ten times or more. The chain links TRBV7-9 to TRBJ1-1, with D possibly TRBD1 on 6 matching bases. Trimming took off 1 base at V and 2 bases at J, with 8 bases between the two ends. Germline V gives CDR1 SEHNR, CDR2 FQNEAQ (reference sequence). The CDR3 is 14 residues long. The CDR3: CASSLEQGNTEAFF. The CDR3 region has the DNA TGTGCCAGCAGCTTAGAACAGGGAAACACTGAAGCTTTCTTT.

This clonotype was observed at least ten times. The chain couples TRBV12-5 to TRBJ2-5; D gene unclear. V lost 2 bases and J 5 bases, leaving 6 bases between the germline ends. The CDR3 length is 12 residues. CDR1 is LGHNT and CDR2 is FRNRAP in the germline V gene. CDR3 nucleotides: TGTGCTAGTGGTTTGTTCTGGGAGACCCAGTACTTC. The encoded protein is CASGLFWETQYF.

As concerns this clonotype: A much larger clonotype is one base distant, so this may be a read error. J is TRBJ1-2 and V is TRBV7-2, with D tentatively TRBD1 (6 bases). Trimming left V 1 base short and J 3 bases short, with 12 bases between. This CDR3 has 15 residues. Germline V CDR1 and CDR2: SGHTA, FQGNSA. The CDR3 reads CASSLVGKGDYGYTF. Written as DNA, the CDR3 is TGTGCCAGCAGCTTAGTGGGAAAGGGGGACTATGGCTACACCTTC. The variable domain in full, completed from reference TRBV7-2 and TRBJ1-2, reads GAGVSQSPSNKVTEKGKDVELRCDPISGHTALYWYRQSLGQGLEFLIYFQGNSAPDKSGLPSDRFSAERTGGSVSTLTIQRTQQEDSAVYLCASSLVGKGDYGYTFGSGTRLTVV.

This clonotype was counted many times. The CDR3 reads CSARHWRSYNEQFF. The CDR3 DNA follows: TGCAGTGCTAGGCATTGGCGCTCCTACAATGAGCAGTTCTTC. The chain has TRBV20-1 and TRBJ2-1; D gene unclear. Germline assignment: CDR1 DFQATT and CDR2 SNEGSKA (reference sequence). The CDR3 has 14 amino acids. Trimming took 3 bases from V and 0 from J, leaving 9 bases between them.

This clonotype was observed at least ten times. V is TRBV5-1 and J is TRBJ2-1, with TRBD2 matching 9 bases. With V trimmed by 0 bases and J by 6 bases, 7 bases remained unmatched. Germline V CDR1 and CDR2: SGHRS, YFSETQ. The CDR3 totals 16 residues. The CDR3 sequence is CASSLDGRGGSNEQFF. The CDR3, as DNA: TGCGCCAGCAGCTTGGATGGGCGGGGGGGATCCAATGAGCAGTTCTTC. The full variable domain, rest sourced from reference TRBV5-1 and TRBJ2-1, is KAGVTQTPRYLIKTRGQQVTLSCSPISGHRSVSWYQQTPGQGLQFLFEYFSETQRNKGNFPGRFSGRQFSNSRSEMNVSTLELGDSALYLCASSLDGRGGSNEQFFGPGTRLTVL.

This clonotype was detected many times. The chain joins TRBV27 to TRBJ2-7, with TRBD1 as a possible D gene (6 bases). The CDR3 runs 17 residues. Trimming stripped 4 bases from V and 3 bases from J, with 22 bases between. The germline gives CDR1 MNHEY, CDR2 SMNVEV (reference sequence). For the CDR3, the DNA is TGTGCCAGCAGTTCTAGTACGAACAGGGAAGCCTACTACGAGCAGTACTTC. Translated: CASSSSTNREAYYEQYF.

This clonotype was recorded at least ten times. CDR3 amino acids: CASSRLAVIVGELFF. CDR3 DNA sequence: TGTGCCAGCAGCCGACTAGCGGTAATTGTCGGGGAGCTGTTTTTT. The chain links TRBV7-9 to TRBJ2-2, with 9 bases fitting TRBD2. The CDR3 length is 15 residues. The germline gives CDR1 SEHNR, CDR2 FQNEAQ (reference sequence). The J segment lost 7 bases and the V segment lost 5 bases, leaving 8 bases of the junction unmatched.

This clonotype has a count of ten or more. J is TRBJ2-3 and V is TRBV29-1; maybe TRBD1 (6 bases). Germline lookup yields CDR1 SQVTM and CDR2 ANQGSEA. The V end was cut by 6 bases, the J end by 1 base, with 14 bases between. The CDR3 has 14 residues. CDR3 DNA sequence: TGCAGCGTCGGACAGAGCGATGGCACAGATACGCAGTATTTT. Translated: CSVGQSDGTDTQYF.